This record looks at one T cell receptor (beta chain) sequence and its context. The CDR3 sequence is 11 residues long. The V gene's germline CDR1 is SGDLS and CDR2 YYNGEE. Trimming took off 0 bases at V and 6 bases at J, with 4 bases between the two ends. This record comes from a study of blood T cell repertoires in COVID-19. Resolution of symptoms, clearance, or two negative PCRs was present in recovered Cohort 3 donors. Method: immunoSEQ multiplex PCR; TCRdb's copy keeps in-frame clones and lacks some. Of over 200,000 clones in the sample, about 89% were seen once. V usage is TRBV9 and J usage is TRBJ2-7, with D unresolved. The clonotype comes from a man between 35 and 55 years old who had recovered from COVID-19. The sample comprised PBMCs or T cells enriched from blood (not recorded which). The CDR3 sequence: CASSVGSEQYF. The CDR3 region has the DNA TGTGCCAGCAGCGTAGGCAGCGAGCAGTACTTC.